This T cell receptor (beta chain) stems from a study of technical replicates of blood from several donors. V was pared by 2 bases and J by 1 base, with 11 bases between. This CDR3 is built from 15 residues. In germline, CDR1 is SGHTA, CDR2 FQGTGA. Libraries were prepared by immunoSEQ multiplex PCR; TCRdb keeps only in-frame clonotypes and omits some of them. The data show just under 60,000 clones, with just under 95% seen just once and about 2.9% held by the top ten. The specimen was PBMCs. The source is a human donor in good health. Some clones in this sample may be carry-over from other donors' samples. This chain uses TRBV7-3 with TRBJ1-1; D possibly corresponds to TRBD1 (5 bases). Written as DNA, the CDR3 is TGTGCCAGCAGCTTACTGGGGGGGAGGAACACTGAAGCTTTCTTT. It translates to CASSLLGGRNTEAFF.